This entry is about one TCR beta chain. As yet, its antigen is unknown. This specimen comes from a study of CD8 T cells in ankylosing spondylitis. Study-wide results and limits: Reportedly, disease-linked clones are significantly enriched in ankylosing spondylitis patients' matched synovial fluid. Before this, some motif variants had been reported in reactive arthritis synovial fluid and blood. What appeared characteristic of ankylosing spondylitis blood was a TCR beta motif of 7 or 8 highly homologous variants.

Researchers built TCR beta libraries using quantitative 5'-RACE with molecular barcodes. Each CDR3 protein gets one entry after TCRdb re-called the 5' RACE reads with MiXCR. There are roughly 240,000 distinct CDR3 sequences in the sample; roughly 32% occur only once, and about 4% lies in the top ten. Trimming left V 8 bases short and J 5 bases short, with 16 bases between. The CDR3 loop spans 14 amino acids. Germline values: CDR1 SEHNR, CDR2 FQNEAQ (reference sequence). Sample: blood, either unsorted or a sorted T cell fraction (not recorded which). The sequence derives from a male donor with ankylosing spondylitis or in good health (not recorded which). The gene calls are TRBV7-9 and TRBJ2-1, with D maybe TRBD2 (6 bases). The CDR3 is CASQFIPGDNEQFF. The CDR3 nucleotides read TGTGCCAGCCAGTTCATTCCGGGAGACAATGAGCAGTTCTTC.